The clone carrying this TCR beta chain was picked up a small number of times. Antigen unknown. This CDR3 region has 15 residues. The germline V gene has CDR1 SGHDT and CDR2 YYEEEE. V was trimmed by 3 bases and J by 6 bases, leaving 13 bases between them. This specimen belongs to a study of identical twins. Study observations and caveats: Models underpredicted monozygotic twin sharing of out-of-frame TCR alpha. Analyses of zero insertions could, in part, be confounded by invariant MAIT and iNKT cells. Its conclusions, products of cross-sectional statistical analysis, did not come from following the same donors.

With template switching, a universal primer site was added, and the cDNA carried unique molecular identifiers. TCRdb re-called the 5' RACE reads with MiXCR, one entry per CDR3 protein. The sample lists hundreds of thousands of distinct CDR3 sequences; about a fifth were seen once. The same data also went into a second study, on yellow fever vaccine responses in identical twins.

Sequencing was done on a sample of CD4+ T cells sorted from blood. The TCR was taken from a woman aged 18-30 years in good health. The V call is TRBV5-6, the J call TRBJ1-6; D is perhaps TRBD1 (6 bases). CDR3: CASSWGAGINSPLHF. The CDR3 DNA sequence: TGTGCCAGCAGCTGGGGGGCAGGCATTAATTCACCCCTCCACTTT.